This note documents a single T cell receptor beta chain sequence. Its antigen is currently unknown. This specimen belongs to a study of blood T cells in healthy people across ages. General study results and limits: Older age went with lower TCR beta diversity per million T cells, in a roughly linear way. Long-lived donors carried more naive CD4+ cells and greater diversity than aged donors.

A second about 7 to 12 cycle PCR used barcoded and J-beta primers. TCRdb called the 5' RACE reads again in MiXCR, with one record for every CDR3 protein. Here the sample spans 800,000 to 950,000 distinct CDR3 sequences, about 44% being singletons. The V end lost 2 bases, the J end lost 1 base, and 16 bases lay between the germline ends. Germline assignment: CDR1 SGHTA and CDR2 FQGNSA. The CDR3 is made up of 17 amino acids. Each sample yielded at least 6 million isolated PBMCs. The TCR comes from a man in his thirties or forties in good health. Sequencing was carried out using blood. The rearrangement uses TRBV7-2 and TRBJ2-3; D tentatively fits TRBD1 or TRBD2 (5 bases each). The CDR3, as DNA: TGTGCCAGCAGCTTATACAGGCGGGCCCAGCGCACAGATACGCAGTATTTT. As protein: CASSLYRRAQRTDTQYF. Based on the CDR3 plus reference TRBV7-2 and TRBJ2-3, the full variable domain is GAGVSQSPSNKVTEKGKDVELRCDPISGHTALYWYRQSLGQGLEFLIYFQGNSAPDKSGLPSDRFSAERTGGSVSTLTIQRTQQEDSAVYLCASSLYRRAQRTDTQYFGPGTRLTVL.